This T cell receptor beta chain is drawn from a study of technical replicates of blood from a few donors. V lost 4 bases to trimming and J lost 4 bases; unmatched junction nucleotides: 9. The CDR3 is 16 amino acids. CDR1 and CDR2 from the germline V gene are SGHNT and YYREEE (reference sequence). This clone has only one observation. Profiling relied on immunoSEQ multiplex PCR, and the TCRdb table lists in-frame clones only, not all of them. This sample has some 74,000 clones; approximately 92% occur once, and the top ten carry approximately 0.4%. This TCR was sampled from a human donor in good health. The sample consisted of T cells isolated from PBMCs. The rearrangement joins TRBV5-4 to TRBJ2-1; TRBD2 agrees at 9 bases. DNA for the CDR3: TGTGCCAGCAGCAAATCCACTAGCGGGCCTTACAATGAGCAGTTCTTC. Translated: CASSKSTSGPYNEQFF.